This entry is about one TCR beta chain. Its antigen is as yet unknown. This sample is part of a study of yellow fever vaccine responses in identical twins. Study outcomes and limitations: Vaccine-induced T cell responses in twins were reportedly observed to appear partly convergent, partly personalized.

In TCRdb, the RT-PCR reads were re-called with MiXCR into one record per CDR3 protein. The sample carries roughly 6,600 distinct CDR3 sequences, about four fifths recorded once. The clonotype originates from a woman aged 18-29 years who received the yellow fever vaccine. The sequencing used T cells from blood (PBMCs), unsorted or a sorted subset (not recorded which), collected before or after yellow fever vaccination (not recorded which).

The CDR3 is CASSLPTSSGYEQYF. The CDR3 nucleotides are TGTGCCAGCAGCTTGCCAACTAGCAGCGGATACGAGCAGTACTTC. The chain joins TRBV5-4 to TRBJ2-7, with D maybe TRBD2 (6 bases). This CDR3 is 15 amino acids long. CDR1 and CDR2 (germline): SGHNT, YYREEE (reference sequence). Deletions cut 1 base from V and 4 bases from J, with 15 bases between.